Listed below are T cell receptor beta chains from one sample, sequenced in a study of cytomegalovirus exposure and HLA in healthy donors. Profiling relied on immunoSEQ multiplex PCR, and the TCRdb table lists in-frame clones only, not all of them. The data contain fewer than 250,000 clones, about 82% of them singletons. Input material: PBMCs. The receptors come from a young man in good health and CMV-seronegative. Both conserved end residues are part of each CDR3. D genes are given only for firm matches. Not every row has a clone size; where given, it reads once, few, many or a size class.

16	TRBV9	-	TRBD2	TRBJ2-3	CASSAPALAATDTQYF	TGTGCCAGCAGCGCCCCCGCCCTAGCGGCCACAGATACGCAGTATTTT
17	TRBV5-4	-	TRBD1	TRBJ2-5	CASSSYGRDRGRETQYF	TGTGCCAGCAGCTCCTACGGCCGGGACAGGGGGCGAGAGACCCAGTACTTC
13	TRBV28	-	-	TRBJ1-2	CASSLPGAEGYTF	TGTGCCAGCAGTTTACCAGGGGCGGAAGGCTACACCTTC
13	TRBV6-5	-	-	TRBJ1-1	CASQGLKGTEAFF	TGTGCCAGTCAGGGGTTAAAGGGCACTGAAGCTTTCTTT
13	TRBV18	-	-	TRBJ1-5	CASSDSFNQPQHF	TGTGCCAGCTCCGACAGCTTCAATCAGCCCCAGCATTTT
15	TRBV6-1	-	TRBD1	TRBJ1-6	CASSEGTGGNSPLHF	TGTGCCAGCAGTGAAGGGACAGGGGGTAATTCACCCCTCCACTTT
13	TRBV29-1	-	-	TRBJ1-1	CSVGGLLGLEAFF	TGCAGCGTTGGCGGTCTCCTAGGACTTGAAGCTTTCTTT
16	TRBV7-9	-	-	TRBJ1-4	CASSWTQSARNEKLFF	TGTGCCAGCAGCTGGACTCAGTCGGCCCGTAATGAAAAACTGTTTTTT
14	TRBV13	-	-	TRBJ2-7	CASSLGDSAYEQYF	TGTGCCAGCAGCTTAGGAGACAGTGCCTACGAGCAGTACTTC
14	TRBV9	-	-	TRBJ2-7	CASSVGQSSYEQYF	TGTGCCAGCAGCGTAGGACAGAGTTCCTACGAGCAGTACTTC
16	TRBV27	-	-	TRBJ2-3	CASSLGWSRQPDTQYF	TGTGCCAGCAGTTTGGGTTGGAGTCGACAGCCGGATACGCAGTATTTT
12	TRBV7-7	-	TRBD1	TRBJ2-2	CASRGRTGELFF	TGTGCTAGCAGGGGGCGTACCGGGGAGCTGTTTTTT
16	TRBV2	-	TRBD1	TRBJ2-5	CASSDTVDRGLETQYF	TGTGCCAGCAGTGATACGGTGGACAGGGGGTTAGAGACCCAGTACTTC
14	TRBV18	-	-	TRBJ2-7	CASSPTRSSYEQYF	TGTGCCAGCTCACCCACCCGGAGCTCCTACGAGCAGTACTTC
14	TRBV5-1	-	-	TRBJ2-7	CASSSGTPSYEQYF	TGCGCCAGCTCCTCCGGGACACCCTCCTACGAGCAGTACTTC
15	TRBV7-9	-	TRBD1	TRBJ1-2	CASSLEADRVYGYTF	TGTGCCAGCAGCTTAGAGGCGGACAGGGTCTATGGCTACACCTTC
13	TRBV27	-	-	TRBJ1-1	CASSHDGGAEAFF	TGTGCCAGCAGTCACGACGGAGGAGCTGAAGCTTTCTTT
14	TRBV28	few	-	TRBJ2-2	CASSLSGDTGELFF	TGTGCCAGCAGTTTATCAGGGGACACCGGGGAGCTGTTTTTT
11	TRBV13	-	-	TRBJ2-7	CASSFLYEQYF	TGTGCCAGCAGCTTCCTTTACGAGCAGTACTTC
15	TRBV2	-	-	TRBJ2-7	CASSDQGYKAYEQYF	TGTGCCAGCAGTGACCAGGGGTATAAGGCCTACGAGCAGTACTTC
14	TRBV2	-	TRBD1	TRBJ2-7	CASVAGTGEVEQYF	TGTGCCAGCGTAGCCGGGACAGGGGAGGTGGAGCAGTACTTC
19	TRBV15	-	TRBD1	TRBJ2-5	CATSLGTGGLAGAGETQYF	TGTGCCACCAGCTTGGGGACAGGGGGCCTAGCGGGGGCAGGAGAGACCCAGTACTTC
14	TRBV4-3	-	TRBD1	TRBJ1-1	CASSPRTGETEAFF	TGCGCCAGCAGCCCCCGGACAGGGGAAACTGAAGCTTTCTTT
14	TRBV6-1	-	TRBD1	TRBJ1-2	CASSGDRVSYGYTF	TGTGCCAGCAGTGGGGACAGGGTTTCATATGGCTACACCTTC
16	TRBV28	once	TRBD1	TRBJ1-5	CASREGQGILNQPQHF	TGTGCCAGCAGAGAAGGACAGGGGATTCTTAATCAGCCCCAGCATTTT
11	TRBV6-1	-	-	TRBJ2-7	CASSEGHEQYF	TGTGCCAGCAGTGAAGGGCACGAGCAGTACTTC
14	TRBV19	-	-	TRBJ2-3	CASSVGRQADTQYF	TGTGCCAGTAGTGTGGGGCGACAGGCAGATACGCAGTATTTT
13	TRBV6-1	-	TRBD1	TRBJ2-3	CASQTGGRDTQYF	TGTGCCAGCCAGACAGGGGGCAGGGATACGCAGTATTTT
12	TRBV6-6	once	-	TRBJ2-7	CASSPRDYEQYF	TGTGCCAGCAGCCCCAGGGACTACGAGCAGTACTTC
16	TRBV15	-	TRBD2	TRBJ2-5	CATSKASGGAQETQYF	TGTGCCACCAGCAAAGCTAGCGGGGGGGCCCAAGAGACCCAGTACTTC
14	TRBV19	-	TRBD1	TRBJ1-1	CASNRQGRSTEAFF	TGTGCCAGTAACAGACAGGGACGAAGCACTGAAGCTTTCTTT